The clone carrying this TCR beta chain has at least ten counts. As yet, its antigen is unknown. V lost 1 base to trimming and J lost 7 bases, with 13 bases between them. Germline V CDR1 and CDR2: LGHNA, YSLEER. The CDR3 is made up of 15 amino acids. The entry originates in a study of human T cells and chemical hapten exposure. About the study: Patch tests of 0.01% DPC on the upper back were read at 6 days. Study-wide findings and caveats: Expanded TCR sets contained significantly more large CDR3 similarity clusters than controls.

Time point reported: pre-sensitization, week 0. Treatment: therapeutic diphenylcyclopropenone sensitization with weekly scalp DPC. Ahead of applying each patch test, blood was sampled. TCRdb re-analysed the RACE reads in MiXCR, keeping a single row per CDR3 protein. The table records approximately 320,000 distinct CDR3 sequences, 4.5% to 5.5% of them present only once. The receptor comes from a young woman with alopecia areata. Some clones in this sample may be carry-over from other donors' samples. Specimen: whole blood, collected in connection with sensitization to the hapten diphenylcyclopropenone (DPC). The chain is built from TRBV4-3 and TRBJ2-2; D is undetermined. The CDR3 nucleotides are TGCGCCAGCAGCCAAGTTTGTAGGTTGATCGGGGAGCTGTTTTTT. It translates to CASSQVCRLIGELFF.